The subject of this entry is one T cell receptor beta chain. The antigen is not known. This entry is derived from a study of OX40 agonist ivuxolimab in advanced cancers. Across the whole study: Every 2 weeks, ivuxolimab was infused into the patients intravenously at between 0.01 and 10 mg/kg. Study-wide findings and caveats: Among T cells, CD8+ cells averaged more expanded clones than CD4+ cells.

Patients were excluded for autoimmune disease history or systemic immunosuppression. Blood sampling took place at baseline, cycle 4 day 1, and cycle 7 day 1. The assay was immunoSEQ multiplex PCR, and TCRdb's table has in-frame clones only and misses some. The top ten clones hold about 16% of a sample with 20,000 to 25,000 clones, more than 75% of them seen once. Trimming left V 4 bases short and J 6 bases short, with 19 bases between. The CDR3 runs to 16 residues. Germline V gene sequence: CDR1 SGDLS, CDR2 YYNGEE. The receptor comes from an adult with an advanced solid tumor such as melanoma, head and neck, liver or kidney cancer. This chain connects TRBV9 to TRBJ2-2; D might be TRBD2 (6 bases). The sequences come from CD4+ or CD8+ T cells sorted from blood, collected in a trial of the OX40 agonist ivuxolimab. In DNA, the CDR3 is TGTGCCAGCAGCCCACCCGCAGGAGGGCCCGCCGGGGAGCTGTTTTTT. This sequence encodes CASSPPAGGPAGELFF.